This passage covers 26 T cell receptor beta chains from one sample sequenced in a study of control samples from healthy donors and cancer patients. TCRdb's table, derived via immunoSEQ multiplex PCR, lists solely in-frame clones and lacks some. The table lists about 170,000 clones, just over 90% of them singletons. Sample: blood. The receptors shown here come from a woman aged 55-75 years in good health.

On this clone: The junction differs from germline at one of its ends, possibly a read error. This sequence joins TRBV6-2 or TRBV6-3 and TRBJ1-5; TRBD1 matches at 12 bases. From germline, CDR1 is MNHEY and CDR2 SVGEGT. The CDR3 sequence is 20 residues long. This chain's CDR3 is CASSYSFGTGGGYSNQPQHF. The DNA for the CDR3 is TGTGCCAGTAGTTACTCCTTCGGGACAGGGGGCGGTTATAGCAATCAGCCCCAGCATTTT.

In this sample, this clone turned up once. The V and J genes are TRBV5-8 and TRBJ2-1; 13 bases align to TRBD2. With 0 bases clipped from V and 6 bases from J, the junction kept 6 bases outside the gene matches. The germline gives CDR1 SGHTS, CDR2 YDEGEE. This CDR3 is built from 17 residues. The DNA of the CDR3 is TGTGCCAGCAGCTTGGAGTCGGGACTAGCGGGGACCAATGAGCAGTTCTTC. It codes for CASSLESGLAGTNEQFF.

The rearrangement uses TRBV6-2 or TRBV6-3 and TRBJ1-1; D is unresolved. V was cut by 2 bases and J by 2 bases, with 18 bases left in between. Germline V gene lookup returns CDR1 MNHEY and CDR2 SVGEGT. The CDR3 totals 17 residues. The CDR3, as DNA: TGTGCCAGCAGTTACCCTGCTATGAGGCGAGGAAACACTGAAGCTTTCTTT. This gives the protein CASSYPAMRRGNTEAFF.

This sequence joins TRBV9 and TRBJ1-6, with 8 bases identical to TRBD1. Germline CDR1 SGDLS, CDR2 YYNGEE. This CDR3 has 17 residues. V was pared by 4 bases and J by 0 bases, with 6 bases of the junction left unmatched. CDR3 nucleotides: TGTGCCAGCAGCCCCCGACAGGGGATCTCCTATAATTCACCCCTCCACTTT. Translation: CASSPRQGISYNSPLHF. Drawing the rest from reference TRBV9 and TRBJ1-6, the complete variable domain is DSGVTQTPKHLITATGQRVTLRCSPRSGDLSVYWYQQSLDQGLQFLIQYYNGEERAKGNILERFSAQQFPDLHSELNLSSLELGDSALYFCASSPRQGISYNSPLHFGNGTRLTVT.

This chain uses TRBV19 with TRBJ2-5; tentatively, D is TRBD2 (6 bases). V was pared by 5 bases and J by 5 bases, with 12 bases between. This CDR3 region has 13 residues. Germline values: CDR1 LNHDA, CDR2 SQIVND (reference sequence). Here the CDR3 DNA reads TGTGCCAGTAGTGCCGCAGGGAGGGAGACCCAGTACTTC. Its protein product is CASSAAGRETQYF.

The CDR3 sequence is CASSHRDRGTQYF. The CDR3 nucleotides read TGTGCCAGCAGCCATCGGGACAGGGGGACCCAGTACTTC. V gene TRBV3-1 (or the pseudogene TRBV3-2) combines with J gene TRBJ2-5; 10 bases line up with TRBD1. V lost 3 bases to trimming and J lost 7 bases; unmatched junction nucleotides: 2. CDR3 length equals 13 residues. Germline V gives CDR1 LGHDT, CDR2 YNNKEL (reference sequence).

This chain connects TRBV19 to TRBJ2-5, with D perhaps being TRBD1 or TRBD2 (5 bases each). CDR3 length: 13 residues. CDR1 is LNHDA, CDR2 SQIVND, per germline (reference sequence). V was trimmed by 8 bases and J by 5 bases, leaving 15 bases between them. CDR3 residues: CASAPGPRETQYF. CDR3 DNA: TGTGCCAGTGCACCGGGGCCCAGGGAGACCCAGTACTTC.

This chain connects TRBV9 to TRBJ1-4; no reliable D call. Germline CDR1 and CDR2: SGDLS and YYNGEE. V lost 0 bases to trimming and J lost 5 bases, with 5 bases between them. This CDR3 has 13 amino acids. CDR3 DNA: TGTGCCAGCAGCGTAGGTGGGAATGAAAAACTGTTTTTT. Translating it yields CASSVGGNEKLFF.

J is TRBJ2-2 and V is TRBV6-1; D not certain. The ends were cut back, 3 bases at V and 6 bases at J, with 14 bases in the middle. The CDR3 is 15 amino acids. The germline CDR1 and CDR2 sequences are MNHNS and SASEGT. This CDR3 is CASSDWARRAGELFF. CDR3 nucleotides: TGTGCCAGCAGTGATTGGGCTAGACGCGCCGGGGAGCTGTTTTTT.

The chain couples TRBV24-1 to TRBJ1-5; D may be TRBD1 (6 bases). CDR3 length equals 17 residues. The V gene lost 9 bases and the J gene lost 0 bases, with 20 bases spanning the gap. In germline, CDR1 is KGHDR, CDR2 SFDVKD. CDR3 sequence reads: CATGEQGGPYSNQPQHF. For the CDR3, the DNA is TGTGCCACCGGGGAACAGGGAGGGCCTTATAGCAATCAGCCCCAGCATTTT.

The chain combines TRBV6-2 or TRBV6-3 with TRBJ2-7; no clear D gene. Germline V gene lookup returns CDR1 MNHEY and CDR2 SVGEGT. The ends were cut back, 5 bases at V and 3 bases at J, with 11 bases in the middle. The CDR3 sequence is 13 residues long. The chain's CDR3 is CASSPYRIYEQYF. CDR3 coding DNA: TGTGCCAGCAGTCCGTACCGGATCTACGAGCAGTACTTC.

CDR3 sequence: CASSVATGGHYGYTF. In nucleotides, the CDR3 is TGTGCCAGCAGCGTAGCGACAGGGGGGCACTATGGCTACACCTTC. The chain has TRBV9 and TRBJ1-2; TRBD1 matches at 9 bases. V shed 0 bases and J 3 bases; nucleotides not matched to a gene: 3. The germline V gene has CDR1 SGDLS and CDR2 YYNGEE. The CDR3 is made up of 15 amino acids. The variable domain in full, with the rest retrieved from reference TRBV9 and TRBJ1-2, is DSGVTQTPKHLITATGQRVTLRCSPRSGDLSVYWYQQSLDQGLQFLIQYYNGEERAKGNILERFSAQQFPDLHSELNLSSLELGDSALYFCASSVATGGHYGYTFGSGTRLTVV.

The V and J genes are TRBV4-3 and TRBJ2-3, with D possibly TRBD1 on 5 matching bases. The V end was cut by 0 bases, the J end by 4 bases, with 5 bases between. Germline V gene sequence: CDR1 LGHNA, CDR2 YSLEER. The CDR3 has 13 amino acids. For the CDR3, the DNA is TGCGCCAGCAGCCAAGAAGGGGCAGATACGCAGTATTTT. Translated, it gives CASSQEGADTQYF.

This chain uses TRBV7-9 with TRBJ1-2; D is uncertain. The CDR3 has 14 residues. Germline V gene data show CDR1 as SEHNR and CDR2 as FQNEAQ (reference sequence). The V end lost 7 bases, the J end lost 7 bases, and 19 bases lay between the germline ends. CDR3 DNA: TGTGCCAGCACCGCCCTGTCCAGTCTTAGTGGCTACACCTTC. This sequence encodes CASTALSSLSGYTF.

The gene calls are TRBV19 and TRBJ2-3; D unresolved. The CDR3 sequence is 16 residues long. Germline V gives CDR1 LNHDA, CDR2 SQIVND (reference sequence). The V end lost 3 bases, the J end lost 4 bases, and 17 bases lay between the germline ends. The CDR3 region has the DNA TGTGCCAGTAGTATCAATAACCGTGGTATCGCAGATACGCAGTATTTT. This sequence encodes CASSINNRGIADTQYF.

The V gene is TRBV6-5, the J gene TRBJ1-1; 9 nucleotides align to TRBD1. J gave up 11 bases and V 2 bases, and 3 bases lay outside the gene matches. Germline V gene lookup returns CDR1 MNHEY and CDR2 SVGAGI. The CDR3 is 12 amino acids. The CDR3 protein is CASSYAGQGAFF. In DNA, the CDR3 is TGTGCCAGCAGTTACGCCGGACAGGGGGCTTTCTTT.

This chain connects TRBV6-5 to TRBJ2-5; D remains unclear. Trimming stripped 2 bases from V and 9 bases from J, with 13 bases between. CDR3 length: 13 amino acids. CDR1 is MNHEY, CDR2 SVGAGI, per germline. The CDR3 DNA sequence: TGTGCCAGCAGTTACCCAGATCGTGGGGCCCAGTACTTC. It translates to CASSYPDRGAQYF.

The rearrangement links TRBV20-1 to TRBJ2-3; TRBD1 is a possible D gene (6 bases). There are 14 residues in the CDR3. The germline gives CDR1 DFQATT, CDR2 SNEGSKA (reference sequence). Trimming took off 3 bases at V and 1 base at J, with 11 bases between the two ends. The CDR3 DNA reads TGCAGTGCTAGTCCGGGACAACGCACAGATACGCAGTATTTT. This codes for CSASPGQRTDTQYF.

The chain uses TRBV11-2 and TRBJ1-2; TRBD1 aligns across 10 bases. From germline, CDR1 is SGHAT and CDR2 FQNNGV. The CDR3 contains 16 residues. J gave up 0 bases and V 6 bases, and 7 bases lay outside the gene matches. CDR3 residues: CASSSRTGGANYGYTF. CDR3 DNA: TGTGCCAGCAGTTCAAGGACAGGGGGAGCTAACTATGGCTACACCTTC.

The CDR3 sequence is CASSREARDYGYTF. CDR3 bases: TGTGCCAGCAGCCGGGAGGCGAGGGACTATGGCTACACCTTC. The chain uses TRBV27 and TRBJ1-2; D gene unclear. The germline V gene has CDR1 MNHEY and CDR2 SMNVEV (reference sequence). Trimming pared 6 bases from V and 3 bases from J, leaving 14 bases between. The CDR3 is 14 residues long.

This clone was observed a single time. V is TRBV2 and J is TRBJ1-6; TRBD1 matches 11 bases. There are 15 residues in the CDR3. V lost 5 bases, J lost 9 bases, and 6 bases stayed unmatched. CDR1 is SNHLY, CDR2 FYNNEI, per germline. Here the CDR3 reads CASSPDRGLSSPLHF. CDR3 DNA sequence: TGTGCCAGCAGTCCGGACAGGGGGCTAAGTTCACCCCTCCACTTT.

This chain joins TRBV11-2 and TRBJ1-2, with D possibly TRBD1 on 6 matching bases. V lost 4 bases, J lost 2 bases, and 8 bases lay in between. The CDR3 covers 13 residues. Germline lookup yields CDR1 SGHAT and CDR2 FQNNGV. The CDR3 region is CASSYDRNYGYTF. CDR3 DNA: TGTGCCAGCAGCTATGACAGGAACTATGGCTACACCTTC. The entire variable domain, with the rest obtained from reference TRBV11-2 and TRBJ1-2, is as follows: EAGVAQSPRYKIIEKRQSVAFWCNPISGHATLYWYQQILGQGPKLLIQFQNNGVVDDSQLPKDRFSAERLKGVDSTLKIQPAKLEDSAVYLCASSYDRNYGYTFGSGTRLTVV.

The chain has TRBV4-1 and TRBJ2-1; the match to TRBD2 covers 11 bases. Germline V gene sequence: CDR1 MGHRA, CDR2 YSYEKL. V shed 4 bases, J shed 7 bases, and the junction held 9 bases outside the gene matches. The CDR3 runs 16 residues. The CDR3 spells CASSRAGTSGQNEQFF. DNA for the CDR3: TGCGCCAGCAGCCGAGCAGGGACTAGCGGACAAAATGAGCAGTTCTTC.

Remarks on this clone: One end of the junction fails to match germline, which may point to a read error. The CDR3 region is CASSQVWSVDSPLHF. The CDR3, as DNA: TGCGCCAGCAGCCAAGTCTGGTCAGTGGATTCTCCCCTCCACTTT. This sequence joins TRBV4-3 and TRBJ1-6; D remains unclear. This CDR3 is 15 amino acids long. Germline V lookup: CDR1 LGHNA, CDR2 YSLEER.

This chain uses TRBV6-5 with TRBJ2-2; 7 nucleotides line up with TRBD2. Per the germline V gene, CDR1 is MNHEY and CDR2 is SVGAGI. The V gene end was trimmed by 6 bases and the J gene end by 7 bases; junction bases not matched to a gene: 8. The CDR3 covers 14 residues. CDR3 sequence: CASSRDYRGGELFF. In DNA form, the CDR3 reads TGTGCCAGCAGCCGGGACTATCGGGGCGGGGAGCTGTTTTTT.

This sequence joins TRBV10-3 and TRBJ1-2; TRBD1 matches 7 bases. V gave up 6 bases and J gave up 7 bases; unmatched junction bases: 14. This CDR3 comprises 15 residues. Germline V gene data show CDR1 as ENHRY and CDR2 as SYGVKD. In DNA, the CDR3 is TGTGCCATCAGGACCGGGACAGCGGACACTACTGGCTACACCTTC. Translated, it gives CAIRTGTADTTGYTF.